Included here is one T cell receptor beta chain sequence, with context. With 6 bases clipped from V and 5 bases from J, the junction kept 8 bases outside the gene matches. The CDR3 runs 15 residues. Germline values: CDR1 KGHDR, CDR2 SFDVKD. This specimen comes from a study of blood T cell repertoires in COVID-19. Sequencing was performed with immunoSEQ multiplex PCR; in TCRdb, only in-frame clones are kept and a portion is missing. Of approximately 670,000 clones listed, just under 90% are singletons. What was sequenced was peripheral blood. V usage is TRBV24-1 and J usage is TRBJ1-1; 10 nucleotides align to TRBD1. The receptor was isolated from a woman aged 18-29 years with acute or convalescent COVID-19. CDR3 in amino acids: CATSPSDRGLTEAFF. The CDR3 DNA reads as TGTGCCACCAGTCCGTCGGACAGGGGGTTAACTGAAGCTTTCTTT.